The 25 T cell receptor beta chains given below trace back to one sample, sequenced in a study of T cell repertoires in cytomegalovirus infection. TCRdb re-called the reads with MiXCR, one entry per CDR3 protein. The data contain some 180,000 distinct CDR3 sequences, under 25% of them singletons. The sequenced sample was PBMCs. The receptors derive from a human donor in good health (CMV status not recorded). Some clones in this sample may be carry-over from other donors' samples.

This clonotype was observed many times. This chain joins TRBV7-8 and TRBJ1-2; possible D gene TRBD1, 5 bases. Germline V gene data show CDR1 as SGHVS and CDR2 as FQNEAQ. The CDR3 is 13 amino acids. The V and J ends lost 5 bases and 6 bases respectively, with 13 bases between them. The CDR3 loop reads CASSKGTRDGYTF. The DNA of the CDR3 is TGTGCCAGCAGCAAGGGGACGAGGGATGGCTACACCTTC.

This chain connects TRBV11-2 to TRBJ2-1, with no clear D. This CDR3 region has 16 residues. Trimming shortened V by 4 bases and J by 0 bases, and 13 bases separated the two germline ends. Germline values: CDR1 SGHAT, CDR2 FQNNGV. The CDR3 spells CASSSRGGSSYNEQFF. The CDR3 bases are TGTGCCAGCAGCTCTCGAGGCGGAAGCTCCTACAATGAGCAGTTCTTC.

In its sample, this clonotype was seen many times. The DNA for the CDR3 is TGTGCCAGCAGCTTAGCCGGGGGGCAGGGCGGCAATCAGCCCCAGCATTTT. Translated: CASSLAGGQGGNQPQHF. The rearrangement links TRBV11-2 to TRBJ1-5; tentatively, D is TRBD1 (6 bases). In germline, CDR1 is SGHAT, CDR2 FQNNGV. The CDR3 totals 17 residues. Trimming removed 1 base from V and 2 bases from J, with 15 bases in between.

This clonotype was observed a handful of times. V and J are TRBV7-3 and TRBJ2-1; 8 nucleotides line up with TRBD1. V trimming: 2 bases; J trimming: 3 bases; junction bases outside the gene matches: 3. Germline loops: CDR1 SGHTA, CDR2 FQGTGA. This CDR3 has 15 amino acids. Here the CDR3 reads CASSLHRGNYNEQFF. CDR3 DNA sequence: TGTGCCAGCAGCTTACACAGGGGGAACTACAATGAGCAGTTCTTC.

The chain uses TRBV29-1 and TRBJ2-7; D remains ambiguous. Trimming left V 4 bases short and J 3 bases short, with 16 bases between. Germline V gives CDR1 SQVTM, CDR2 ANQGSEA. The CDR3 spans 14 residues. This CDR3 is CSVVGLLRDYEQYF. In DNA form, the CDR3 reads TGCAGCGTTGTAGGCCTGCTGCGTGACTACGAGCAGTACTTC.

This clonotype occurred many times. The chain couples TRBV28 to TRBJ2-1, with 10 bases fitting TRBD1. After removal of 8 bases from V and 3 bases from J, the junction contained 10 bases not matched to a gene. The CDR3 sequence is 16 residues long. Germline lookup yields CDR1 MDHEN and CDR2 SYDVKM. The CDR3 loop is CASVETGQGDYNEQFF. As DNA, the CDR3 is TGTGCCAGCGTTGAAACAGGACAGGGGGACTACAATGAGCAGTTCTTC.

The chain recombines TRBV12-3 or TRBV12-4 with TRBJ1-5; the D gene is possibly TRBD1 (5 bases). Deletions cut 5 bases from V and 2 bases from J, with 16 bases between. The CDR3 loop spans 16 amino acids. CDR3 bases: TGTGCCAGCAGTAGCGACAGAGGAGTCGGCAATCAGCCCCAGCATTTT. This encodes CASSSDRGVGNQPQHF.

This clonotype was picked up many times. The chain is built from TRBV7-8 and TRBJ2-5; 14 bases agree with TRBD2. The CDR3 sequence is 16 residues long. V was pared by 5 bases and J by 4 bases, with 6 bases of the junction left unmatched. In germline, CDR1 is SGHVS, CDR2 FQNEAQ. The CDR3 coding sequence is TGTGCCAGCAGCCCCCGACTAGCGGGGGGGCTAGAGACCCAGTACTTC. Translated: CASSPRLAGGLETQYF.

This clonotype was detected a few times. The rearrangement uses TRBV11-3 and TRBJ2-3; D may be TRBD2 (11 bases). V was clipped by 5 bases and J by 0 bases, with 21 bases between them. Germline V gene sequence: CDR1 SGHNT, CDR2 YENEEA. The CDR3 runs 18 residues. CDR3 sequence reads: CASSPGQGTSGSTDTQYF. In DNA, the CDR3 is TGTGCCAGCAGCCCGGGACAGGGGACTAGCGGTAGCACAGATACGCAGTATTTT.

The sample holds a few counts of this clonotype. V gene TRBV19 combines with J gene TRBJ1-4, with TRBD1 matching over 7 bases. The CDR3 runs 17 residues. Germline V gene data show CDR1 as LNHDA and CDR2 as SQIVND (reference sequence). V gave up 4 bases and J gave up 3 bases; unmatched junction bases: 11. CDR3 sequence reads: CASSTPTGYAANEKLFF. CDR3 bases: TGTGCCAGTAGTACGCCGACAGGGTATGCGGCTAATGAAAAACTGTTTTTT.

This clonotype occurred many times. The chain combines TRBV7-2 with TRBJ2-7; tentative D call: TRBD1 (6 bases). The CDR3 has 13 amino acids. Germline CDR1 reads SGHTA; CDR2 reads FQGNSA. With 4 bases removed from V and 4 bases from J, the gap between germline ends came to 11 bases. The chain's CDR3 is CASSSSRGYEQYF. DNA for the CDR3: TGTGCCAGCAGCTCCTCTAGGGGGTACGAGCAGTACTTC. Full variable domain (remainder filled in from reference TRBV7-2 and TRBJ2-7): GAGVSQSPSNKVTEKGKDVELRCDPISGHTALYWYRQSLGQGLEFLIYFQGNSAPDKSGLPSDRFSAERTGGSVSTLTIQRTQQEDSAVYLCASSSSRGYEQYFGPGTRLTVT.

The rearrangement joins TRBV11-3 to TRBJ2-3; D is uncertain. The CDR3 length is 12 residues. Looked up from germline, CDR1 is SGHNT and CDR2 is YENEEA. V lost 11 bases and J lost 4, with 13 bases in between. CDR3 amino acids: CAGSSVADTQYF. Here the CDR3 DNA reads TGTGCCGGAAGCTCGGTCGCAGATACGCAGTATTTT.

This clonotype has just one count. The junction does not match germline at one end; this may be a read error. The V gene is TRBV5-6, the J gene TRBJ2-7; no firm D call. Looked up from germline, CDR1 is SGHDT and CDR2 is YYEEEE. The CDR3 is 14 amino acids. The CDR3 loop is CTSSFGASNYEQYF. The DNA for the CDR3 is TGTACCAGCAGCTTTGGCGCCTCGAACTACGAGCAGTACTTC.

At least ten counts were recorded for this clonotype. This chain links TRBV7-2 with TRBJ2-3; possibly TRBD2 for D (6 bases). Germline V gene data show CDR1 as SGHTA and CDR2 as FQGNSA. The CDR3 covers 14 residues. V gave up 1 base and J gave up 9 bases, with 14 bases separating them. The CDR3 bases are TGTGCCAGCAGCTTAGGGGAGGCCGTTGGAACGCAGTATTTT. It specifies CASSLGEAVGTQYF. Full variable domain (rest looked up from reference TRBV7-2 and TRBJ2-3): GAGVSQSPSNKVTEKGKDVELRCDPISGHTALYWYRQSLGQGLEFLIYFQGNSAPDKSGLPSDRFSAERTGGSVSTLTIQRTQQEDSAVYLCASSLGEAVGTQYFGPGTRLTVL.

V is TRBV9 and J is TRBJ1-3; TRBD1 matches 8 bases. J gave up 4 bases and V 3 bases, and 3 bases lay outside the gene matches. The CDR3 has 14 amino acids. CDR1 is SGDLS, CDR2 YYNGEE, per germline. The CDR3 sequence is CASSDRDRGNTIYF. CDR3 in DNA: TGTGCCAGCAGCGACCGGGACAGGGGAAACACCATATATTTT.

In its sample, this clonotype was seen many times. This chain connects TRBV7-2 to TRBJ2-2; D may be TRBD1 (5 bases). CDR1 is SGHTA, CDR2 FQGNSA, per germline. The CDR3 consists of 15 residues. Trimming pared 2 bases from V and 6 bases from J, leaving 13 bases between. The CDR3 sequence: CASSLRAGWSGELFF. CDR3 nucleotide sequence: TGTGCCAGCAGCTTAAGGGCAGGGTGGTCCGGGGAGCTGTTTTTT.

This clonotype was seen a handful of times. The chain joins TRBV5-1 to TRBJ2-2; 9 bases match TRBD1. Germline loops: CDR1 SGHRS, CDR2 YFSETQ. Trimming removed 7 bases from V and 4 bases from J; junction bases left unmatched: 14. This CDR3 is 17 amino acids long. CDR3 DNA sequence: TGCGCCAGCGCCACAAGTACAGGGGGCGCGGGCACCGGGGAGCTGTTTTTT. Protein product: CASATSTGGAGTGELFF.

In its sample, this clonotype was seen a few times. The chain combines TRBV12-5 with TRBJ1-3, with D tentatively TRBD1 (5 bases). This CDR3 has 14 amino acids. The germline CDR1 and CDR2 sequences are LGHNT and FRNRAP. Trimming took off 6 bases at V and 3 bases at J, with 12 bases between the two ends. The CDR3 DNA reads as TGTGCTAGTGGCCTCGGGACTGGTGGAAACACCATATATTTT. It translates to CASGLGTGGNTIYF.

V usage is TRBV30 and J usage is TRBJ1-5; a possible D gene is TRBD1 (6 bases). The V gene lost 1 base and the J gene lost 4 bases, with 8 bases spanning the gap. Germline CDR1 GTSNPN, CDR2 SVGIG (reference sequence). This CDR3 has 13 amino acids. The CDR3 sequence: CAWSDRDNQPQHF. In nucleotides, the CDR3 is TGTGCCTGGAGTGACAGGGATAATCAGCCCCAGCATTTT.

Comment on this clonotype: As the CDR3 is not closed by the conserved phenylalanine or tryptophan, this likely results from a read error. Because the CDR3's place on the DNA is in doubt, the DNA is left out and the CDR3 is given as listed by TCRdb. J is TRBJ2-1 and V is TRBV20-1. Germline V gives CDR1 DFQATT, CDR2 SNEGSKA (reference sequence). The CDR3 length is 8 residues, termini included. CDR3 amino acids: CSASRPPE.

V gene TRBV6-4 combines with J gene TRBJ2-1; D remains ambiguous. The CDR3 extends over 13 amino acids. Germline CDR1 is MRHNA and CDR2 is SNTAGT. V was clipped by 4 bases and J by 3 bases, with 7 bases between them. CDR3 protein: CASSVWLYNEQFF. The CDR3 nucleotides are TGTGCCAGCAGTGTCTGGCTCTACAATGAGCAGTTCTTC.

This clonotype was picked up a small number of times. The rearrangement links TRBV28 to TRBJ2-7; D is unresolved. Germline values: CDR1 MDHEN, CDR2 SYDVKM. The CDR3 runs to 11 residues. Trimming left V 6 bases short and J 2 bases short, with 5 bases between. The CDR3 DNA reads as TGTGCCAGCAGCACCCCCTACGAGCAGTACTTC. It is translated as CASSTPYEQYF.

This clonotype came up a few times. The chain recombines TRBV7-9 with TRBJ1-6; D is ambiguous. The CDR3 contains 14 residues. Germline V gene sequence: CDR1 SEHNR, CDR2 FQNEAQ (reference sequence). Trimming took off 0 bases at V and 6 bases at J, with 6 bases between the two ends. CDR3 nucleotides: TGTGCCAGCAGCTTAGCAGGGCTTAATTCACCCCTCCACTTT. This encodes CASSLAGLNSPLHF.

The chain recombines TRBV11-2 with TRBJ2-1; maybe TRBD1 (5 bases). The CDR3 consists of 12 residues. The germline CDR1 and CDR2 sequences are SGHAT and FQNNGV. The V end was cut by 1 base, the J end by 10 bases, with 8 bases between. In DNA form, the CDR3 reads TGTGCCAGCAGCTTAGGGGCAGGGGAGCAGTTCTTC. Its translation is CASSLGAGEQFF.

The rearrangement links TRBV19 to TRBJ1-1, with D maybe TRBD1 (6 bases). Germline CDR1 reads LNHDA; CDR2 reads SQIVND (reference sequence). The germline V and J ends were trimmed by 7 bases and 0 bases, with 24 bases remaining between them. CDR3 length equals 18 residues. CDR3 sequence reads: CASISGGPIRRLNTEAFF. DNA for the CDR3: TGTGCCAGTATCTCGGGGGGCCCAATCAGGAGACTGAACACTGAAGCTTTCTTT.